Listed here are 14 T cell receptor beta chains from one sample, sequenced in a study of blood T cell repertoires in COVID-19. Assay: immunoSEQ multiplex PCR; the TCRdb copy retains only in-frame clones and omits some. The sample gives more than 300,000 clones, 88% of which show up once; about 7.3% is in the top ten. What was sequenced was peripheral blood. These receptors were obtained from a woman in her 70s with COVID-19, enrolled during active disease.

The gene calls are TRBV3-1 (or the pseudogene TRBV3-2) and TRBJ2-5; tentatively, D is TRBD2 (5 bases). There are 15 residues in the CDR3. With 3 bases removed from V and 0 bases from J, the gap between germline ends came to 11 bases. Germline CDR1 and CDR2: LGHDT and YNNKEL (reference sequence). The CDR3 protein is CASSHRTGNQETQYF. CDR3 coding DNA: TGTGCCAGCAGCCACCGGACTGGAAACCAAGAGACCCAGTACTTC.

The rearrangement uses TRBV2 and TRBJ1-1; 9 positions agree with TRBD1. With V trimmed by 10 bases and J by 3 bases, 12 bases remained unmatched. CDR1 is SNHLY and CDR2 is FYNNEI in the germline V gene. This CDR3 is 15 amino acids long. CDR3 bases: TGTGCCACCCGACAGGGGGAGTTAAGGCACACTGAAGCTTTCTTT. This encodes CATRQGELRHTEAFF.

This chain uses TRBV7-2 with TRBJ2-7; D uncertain. Trimming removed 5 bases at V and 3 bases at J, with 11 bases between. The CDR3 is 13 residues long. CDR1 is SGHTA and CDR2 is FQGNSA in the germline V gene. For the CDR3, the DNA is TGTGCCAGCAGCCCAAGTCGGGTCTACGAGCAGTACTTC. This translates into CASSPSRVYEQYF.

J is TRBJ2-5 and V is TRBV7-2, with D perhaps matching TRBD2 (5 bases). CDR1 is SGHTA, CDR2 FQGNSA, per germline. The ends were cut back, 1 base at V and 1 base at J, with 10 bases in the middle. The CDR3 has 15 amino acids. CDR3 bases: TGTGCCAGCAGCTTAGACGGACTCCGCCAAGAGACCCAGTACTTC. Amino acids: CASSLDGLRQETQYF. Drawing the rest from reference TRBV7-2 and TRBJ2-5, the complete variable domain is GAGVSQSPSNKVTEKGKDVELRCDPISGHTALYWYRQSLGQGLEFLIYFQGNSAPDKSGLPSDRFSAERTGGSVSTLTIQRTQQEDSAVYLCASSLDGLRQETQYFGPGTRLLVL.

The chain is built from TRBV7-2 and TRBJ1-1, with 10 bases identical to TRBD1. The J segment lost 4 bases and the V segment lost 5 bases, leaving 7 bases of the junction unmatched. Germline V gene sequence: CDR1 SGHTA, CDR2 FQGNSA. This CDR3 spans 15 amino acids. Written as DNA, the CDR3 is TGTGCCAGCAGCCCTAGACAGGGGGCGCCCACTGAAGCTTTCTTT. The encoded protein is CASSPRQGAPTEAFF.

CDR3 nucleotides: TGCGCCAGCAGCCAGGCTAGCGGGGGGCCTAGCACAGATACGCAGTATTTT. Translated, it gives CASSQASGGPSTDTQYF. The chain joins TRBV4-3 to TRBJ2-3; the match to TRBD2 covers 11 bases. V dropped 3 bases and J dropped 0; count of bases not matched to a gene: 5. CDR1 and CDR2 from the germline V gene are LGHNA and YSLEER. This CDR3 spans 17 amino acids.

The chain carries TRBV12-3 or TRBV12-4 and TRBJ2-1; unclear D gene. The CDR3 covers 10 residues. Trimming shortened V by 3 bases and J by 10 bases, and 4 bases separated the two germline ends. CDR3 loop: CASSLREQFF. Here the CDR3 DNA reads TGTGCCAGCAGTTTGCGCGAGCAGTTCTTC.

The V and J genes are TRBV11-3 and TRBJ2-7; 7 nucleotides agree with TRBD1. The V gene's germline CDR1 is SGHNT and CDR2 YENEEA. There are 14 residues in the CDR3. V lost 5 bases, J lost 5 bases, and 9 bases stayed unmatched. Written as DNA, the CDR3 is TGTGCCAGCAGCCCCTCGCGGACAGGCGACGAGCAGTACTTC. It specifies CASSPSRTGDEQYF.

V usage is TRBV5-1 and J usage is TRBJ2-1; 10 nucleotides agree with TRBD2. In germline, CDR1 is SGHRS, CDR2 YFSETQ. The CDR3 has 15 residues. Losses at the gene ends were 3 bases for V and 7 bases for J; bases not matched to a gene: 7. CDR3 sequence (DNA): TGCGCCAGCAGCTACCAAGCGGGGGGGGCAAATGAGCAGTTCTTC. This gives the protein CASSYQAGGANEQFF.

This clone was observed a single time. The chain combines TRBV6-5 with TRBJ2-2; D may be TRBD2 (7 bases). This CDR3 has 14 residues. Germline CDR1 is MNHEY and CDR2 is SVGAGI. V was pared by 10 bases and J by 2 bases, with 14 bases between. CDR3 sequence (DNA): TGTGCCACCGCACAGGGACTAAACACCGGGGAGCTGTTTTTT. Its translation: CATAQGLNTGELFF.

The genes are TRBV12-1 and TRBJ1-3. TRBV12-1 corresponds to a pseudogene. CDR3 size: 17 residues. This CDR3 is CASTNKTGIHSGNTIYF. In DNA form, the CDR3 reads TGTGCCAGCACCAATAAAACCGGGATTCACTCTGGAAACACCATATATTTT.

About this clone: Just one base apart from a much larger clone, this may be a read error. The sample contains more than one DNA sequence encoding this CDR3. The V gene is TRBV3-1 (or the pseudogene TRBV3-2), the J gene TRBJ1-2; 7 nucleotides line up with TRBD1. The CDR3 length is 12 residues. Germline assignment: CDR1 LGHDT and CDR2 YNNKEL (reference sequence). Unmatched junction bases numbered 0, after V lost 3 bases and J lost 5 bases. The CDR3: CASSQTGYGYTF. In nucleotides, the CDR3 is TGTGCCAGCAGCCAGACAGGGTATGGCTACACCTTC.

V usage is TRBV28 and J usage is TRBJ1-2; a possible D gene is TRBD1 (6 bases). V lost 6 bases to trimming and J lost 3 bases, with 17 bases between them. The CDR3 contains 15 residues. Per the germline V gene, CDR1 is MDHEN and CDR2 is SYDVKM. Here the CDR3 DNA reads TGTGCCAGCAGAACTTCAACGACAGGCCACTATGGCTACACCTTC. This gives the protein CASRTSTTGHYGYTF.

In DNA form, the CDR3 reads TGTGCCATCACCGAGGGACTAGCGGGGGCCTACAATGAGCAGTTCTTC. Its translation: CAITEGLAGAYNEQFF. The V gene is TRBV10-3, the J gene TRBJ2-1; TRBD2 matches at 14 bases. The CDR3 consists of 16 residues. V gave up 7 bases and J gave up 2 bases; unmatched junction bases: 4. The germline V gene has CDR1 ENHRY and CDR2 SYGVKD.